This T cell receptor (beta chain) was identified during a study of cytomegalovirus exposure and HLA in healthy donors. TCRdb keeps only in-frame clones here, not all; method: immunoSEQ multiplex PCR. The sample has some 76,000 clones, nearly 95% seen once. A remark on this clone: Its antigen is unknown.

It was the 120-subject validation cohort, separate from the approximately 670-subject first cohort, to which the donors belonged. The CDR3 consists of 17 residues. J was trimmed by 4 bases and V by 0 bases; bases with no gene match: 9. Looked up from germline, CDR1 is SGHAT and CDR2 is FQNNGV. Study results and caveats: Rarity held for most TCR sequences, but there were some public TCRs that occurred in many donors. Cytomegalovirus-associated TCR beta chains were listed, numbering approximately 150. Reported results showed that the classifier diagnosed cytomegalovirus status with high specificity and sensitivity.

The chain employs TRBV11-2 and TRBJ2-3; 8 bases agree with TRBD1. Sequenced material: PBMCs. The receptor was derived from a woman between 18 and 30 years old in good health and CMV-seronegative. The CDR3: CASSLDPGQGSADTQYF. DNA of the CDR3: TGTGCCAGCAGCTTAGATCCCGGACAGGGATCGGCAGATACGCAGTATTTT.